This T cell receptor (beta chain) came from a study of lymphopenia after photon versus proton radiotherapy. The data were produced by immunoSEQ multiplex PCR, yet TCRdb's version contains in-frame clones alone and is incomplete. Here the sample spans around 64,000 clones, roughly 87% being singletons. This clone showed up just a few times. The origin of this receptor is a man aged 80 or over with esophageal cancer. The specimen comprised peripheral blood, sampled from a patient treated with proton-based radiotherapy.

Here the CDR3 DNA reads TGTGCCAGCAGTGCTGTGGCCGGGACCCAGTTCTTC. Translating it yields CASSAVAGTQFF. The rearrangement joins TRBV2 to TRBJ2-1, with D possibly being TRBD1 or TRBD2 (5 bases each). Germline V gene sequence: CDR1 SNHLY, CDR2 FYNNEI. This CDR3 spans 12 amino acids. V dropped 4 bases and J dropped 13 bases, with 14 bases sitting between them.